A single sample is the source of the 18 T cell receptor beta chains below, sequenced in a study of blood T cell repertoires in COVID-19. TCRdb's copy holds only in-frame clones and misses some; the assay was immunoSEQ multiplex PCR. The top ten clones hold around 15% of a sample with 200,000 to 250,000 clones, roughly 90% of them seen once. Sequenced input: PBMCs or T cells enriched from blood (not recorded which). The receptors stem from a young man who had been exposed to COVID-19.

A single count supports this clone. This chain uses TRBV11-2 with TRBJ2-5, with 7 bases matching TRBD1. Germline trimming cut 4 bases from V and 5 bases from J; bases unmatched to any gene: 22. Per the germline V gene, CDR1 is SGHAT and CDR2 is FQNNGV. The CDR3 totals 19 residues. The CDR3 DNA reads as TGTGCCAGCAGCTCCCCCCGACAGGGTCGTATACAGTTAAGGGAGACCCAGTACTTC. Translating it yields CASSSPRQGRIQLRETQYF.

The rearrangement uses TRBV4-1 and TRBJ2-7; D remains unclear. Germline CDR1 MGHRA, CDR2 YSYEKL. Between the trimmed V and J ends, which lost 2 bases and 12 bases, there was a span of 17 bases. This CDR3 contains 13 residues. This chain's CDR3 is CASSQPPSPPRYF. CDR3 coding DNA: TGCGCCAGCAGCCAACCCCCCAGTCCGCCTCGGTACTTC.

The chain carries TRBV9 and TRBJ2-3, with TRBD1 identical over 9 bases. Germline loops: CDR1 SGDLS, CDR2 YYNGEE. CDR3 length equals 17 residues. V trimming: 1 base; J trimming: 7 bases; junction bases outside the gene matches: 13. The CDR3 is CASSVSRGQGIMNTQYF. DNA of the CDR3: TGTGCCAGCAGCGTAAGTCGGGGACAGGGAATAATGAATACGCAGTATTTT. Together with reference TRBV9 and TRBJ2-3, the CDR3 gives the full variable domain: DSGVTQTPKHLITATGQRVTLRCSPRSGDLSVYWYQQSLDQGLQFLIQYYNGEERAKGNILERFSAQQFPDLHSELNLSSLELGDSALYFCASSVSRGQGIMNTQYFGPGTRLTVL.

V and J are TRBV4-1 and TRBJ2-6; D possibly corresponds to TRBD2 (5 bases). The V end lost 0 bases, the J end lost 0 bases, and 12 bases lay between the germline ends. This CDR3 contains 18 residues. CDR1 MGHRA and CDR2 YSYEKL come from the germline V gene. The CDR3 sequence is CASSQERAVFSGANVLTF. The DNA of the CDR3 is TGCGCCAGCAGCCAAGAGAGGGCTGTATTCTCTGGGGCCAACGTCCTGACTTTC.

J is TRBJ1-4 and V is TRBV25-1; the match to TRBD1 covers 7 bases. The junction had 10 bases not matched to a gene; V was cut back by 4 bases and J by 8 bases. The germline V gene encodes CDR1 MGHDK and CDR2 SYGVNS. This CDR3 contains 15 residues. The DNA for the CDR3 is TGTGCCAGCAGTGGCCACGGGACAGTAGAAGAAAAACTGTTTTTT. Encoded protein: CASSGHGTVEEKLFF. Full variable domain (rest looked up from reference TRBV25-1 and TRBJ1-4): EADIYQTPRYLVIGTGKKITLECSQTMGHDKMYWYQQDPGMELHLIHYSYGVNSTEKGDLSSESTVSRIRTEHFPLTLESARPSHTSQYLCASSGHGTVEEKLFFGSGTQLSVL.

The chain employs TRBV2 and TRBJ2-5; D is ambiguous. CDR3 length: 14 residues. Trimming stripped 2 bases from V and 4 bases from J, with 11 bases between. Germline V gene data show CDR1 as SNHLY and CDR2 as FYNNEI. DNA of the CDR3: TGTGCCAGCAGTGAACTGAGGAATGGAGAGACCCAGTACTTC. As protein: CASSELRNGETQYF.

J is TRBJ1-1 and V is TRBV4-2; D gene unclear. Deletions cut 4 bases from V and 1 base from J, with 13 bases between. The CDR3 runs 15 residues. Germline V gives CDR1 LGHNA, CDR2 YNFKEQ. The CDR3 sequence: CASSRSDERNTEAFF. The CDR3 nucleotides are TGTGCCAGCAGCCGAAGCGACGAGAGGAACACTGAAGCTTTCTTT.

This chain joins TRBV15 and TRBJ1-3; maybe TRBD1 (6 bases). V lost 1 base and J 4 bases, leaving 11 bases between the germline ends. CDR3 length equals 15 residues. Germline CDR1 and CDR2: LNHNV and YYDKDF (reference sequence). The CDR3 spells CATSRGGTSGNTIYF. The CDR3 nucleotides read TGTGCCACCAGCAGAGGTGGGACATCCGGAAACACCATATATTTT.

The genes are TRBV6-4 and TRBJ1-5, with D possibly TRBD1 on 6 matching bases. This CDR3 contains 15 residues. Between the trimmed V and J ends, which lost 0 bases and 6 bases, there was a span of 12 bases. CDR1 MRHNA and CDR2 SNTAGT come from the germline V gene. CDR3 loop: CASSDSAGAGQPQHF. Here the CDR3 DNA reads TGTGCCAGCAGTGACTCAGCGGGGGCAGGTCAGCCCCAGCATTTT.

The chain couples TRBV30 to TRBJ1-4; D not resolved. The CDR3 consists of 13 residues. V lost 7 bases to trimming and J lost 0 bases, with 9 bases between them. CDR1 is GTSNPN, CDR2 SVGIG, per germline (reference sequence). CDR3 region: CAFRTATNEKLFF. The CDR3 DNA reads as TGTGCCTTCCGCACAGCAACTAATGAAAAACTGTTTTTT.

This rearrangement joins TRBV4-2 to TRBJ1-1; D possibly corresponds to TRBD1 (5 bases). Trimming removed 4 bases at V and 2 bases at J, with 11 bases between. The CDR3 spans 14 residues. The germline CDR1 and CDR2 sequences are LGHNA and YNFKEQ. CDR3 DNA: TGTGCCAGCAGCCCCCGGGGGGACAACACTGAAGCTTTCTTT. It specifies CASSPRGDNTEAFF.

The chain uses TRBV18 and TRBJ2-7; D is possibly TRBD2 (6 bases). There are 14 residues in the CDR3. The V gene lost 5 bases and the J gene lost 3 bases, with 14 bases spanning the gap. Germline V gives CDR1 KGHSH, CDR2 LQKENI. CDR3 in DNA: TGTGCCAGCTCAGCAACTCGGACTATCTACGAGCAGTACTTC. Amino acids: CASSATRTIYEQYF.

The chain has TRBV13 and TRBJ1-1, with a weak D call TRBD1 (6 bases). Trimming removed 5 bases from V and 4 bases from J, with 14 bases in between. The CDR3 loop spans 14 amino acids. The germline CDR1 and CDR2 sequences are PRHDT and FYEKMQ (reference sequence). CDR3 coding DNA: TGTGCCAGCAGCCGTCCGGGGGGCCGCACTGAAGCTTTCTTT. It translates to CASSRPGGRTEAFF.

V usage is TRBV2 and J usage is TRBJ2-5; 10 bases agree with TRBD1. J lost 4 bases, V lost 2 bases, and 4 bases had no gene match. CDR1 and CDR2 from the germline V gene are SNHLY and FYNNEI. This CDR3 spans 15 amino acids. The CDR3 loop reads CASSEWDRGVETQYF. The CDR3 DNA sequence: TGTGCCAGCAGTGAATGGGACAGGGGAGTAGAGACCCAGTACTTC.

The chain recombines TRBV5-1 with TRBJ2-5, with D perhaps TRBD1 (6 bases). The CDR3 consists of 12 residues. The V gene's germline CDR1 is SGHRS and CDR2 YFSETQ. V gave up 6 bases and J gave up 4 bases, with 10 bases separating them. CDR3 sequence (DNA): TGCGCCAGCAACAGGGAGAGAGAGACCCAGTACTTC. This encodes CASNRERETQYF.

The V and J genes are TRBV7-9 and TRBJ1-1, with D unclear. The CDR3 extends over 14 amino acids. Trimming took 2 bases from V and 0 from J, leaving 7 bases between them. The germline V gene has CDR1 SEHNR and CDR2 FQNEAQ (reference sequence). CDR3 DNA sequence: TGTGCCAGCAGCTTATCGACATTGAACACTGAAGCTTTCTTT. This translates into CASSLSTLNTEAFF.

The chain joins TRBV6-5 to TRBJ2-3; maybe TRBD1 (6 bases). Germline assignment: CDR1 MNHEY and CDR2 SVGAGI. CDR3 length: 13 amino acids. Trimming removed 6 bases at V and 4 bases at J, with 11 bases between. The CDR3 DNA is TGTGCCAGCAGACATCGACAGGCAGATACGCAGTATTTT. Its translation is CASRHRQADTQYF.

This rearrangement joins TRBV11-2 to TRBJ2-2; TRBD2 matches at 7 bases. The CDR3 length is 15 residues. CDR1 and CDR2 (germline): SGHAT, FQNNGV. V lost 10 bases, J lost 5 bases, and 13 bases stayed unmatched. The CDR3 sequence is CATSAGGGGTGELFF. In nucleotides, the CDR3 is TGTGCCACCTCAGCCGGTGGCGGGGGTACCGGGGAGCTGTTTTTT.